The 5 T cell receptor beta chains presented below share a single source sample, sequenced in a study of T cell responses to AZD1222 COVID-19 vaccine. TCRdb keeps only in-frame clones here, not all; method: immunoSEQ multiplex PCR. The table has 160,000 or so clones, approximately 91% seen once. This specimen was peripheral blood, taken after recovery from COVID-19. These receptors were taken from an adult who had recovered from COVID-19.

The sample holds one count of this clone. This chain uses TRBV11-3 with TRBJ2-2; 9 bases fit TRBD1. CDR3 length: 16 amino acids. The V gene's germline CDR1 is SGHNT and CDR2 YENEEA. V was clipped by 3 bases and J by 4 bases; unmatched bases: 6. The CDR3, as DNA: TGTGCCAGCAGCTTTACCACAGGGGGCAGCACCGGGGAGCTGTTTTTT. This translates into CASSFTTGGSTGELFF.

The CDR3 loop reads CASSPDTLQYF. CDR3 bases: TGTGCCAGCAGTCCCGATACGTTGCAGTACTTC. V is TRBV28 and J is TRBJ2-7, with no clear D. Trimming removed 5 bases at V and 9 bases at J, with 11 bases between. The CDR3 has 11 amino acids. Germline CDR1 reads MDHEN; CDR2 reads SYDVKM.

The rearrangement joins TRBV5-4 to TRBJ1-1; D remains unclear. There are 14 residues in the CDR3. V lost 0 bases, J lost 4 bases, and 10 bases lay in between. Looked up from germline, CDR1 is SGHNT and CDR2 is YYREEE (reference sequence). The CDR3 region is CASSLVGVSTEAFF. DNA for the CDR3: TGTGCCAGCAGCTTGGTTGGGGTAAGCACTGAAGCTTTCTTT.

The chain uses TRBV9 and TRBJ2-3; a possible D gene is TRBD2 (6 bases). The CDR3 is 14 residues long. The V end was cut by 3 bases, the J end by 6 bases, with 14 bases between. Germline CDR1 SGDLS, CDR2 YYNGEE. The CDR3 nucleotides are TGTGCCAGCAGCGAGGGACTGGGCGGCGATACGCAGTATTTT. Translated, it gives CASSEGLGGDTQYF. Filled out from reference TRBV9 and TRBJ2-3, the complete variable domain reads DSGVTQTPKHLITATGQRVTLRCSPRSGDLSVYWYQQSLDQGLQFLIQYYNGEERAKGNILERFSAQQFPDLHSELNLSSLELGDSALYFCASSEGLGGDTQYFGPGTRLTVL.

The chain links TRBV28 to TRBJ2-7; D is possibly TRBD1 (6 bases). The V gene lost 2 bases and the J gene lost 2 bases, with 16 bases spanning the gap. Germline CDR1 is MDHEN and CDR2 is SYDVKM. This CDR3 comprises 16 residues. CDR3 sequence: CASSLRQATGPYEQYF. CDR3 nucleotide sequence: TGTGCCAGCAGTTTAAGACAGGCTACAGGCCCCTACGAGCAGTACTTC. Combining the CDR3 with reference TRBV28 and TRBJ2-7 gives the whole variable domain DVKVTQSSRYLVKRTGEKVFLECVQDMDHENMFWYRQDPGLGLRLIYFSYDVKMKEKGDIPEGYSVSREKKERFSLILESASTNQTSMYLCASSLRQATGPYEQYFGPGTRLTVT.